Listed here is a single T cell receptor beta chain. Looked up from germline, CDR1 is SGHRS and CDR2 is YFSETQ. J gave up 4 bases and V 3 bases, and 4 bases lay outside the gene matches. The CDR3 is 14 amino acids. The data were taken from a study of blood T cell repertoires in COVID-19. In the original analysis: The authors estimated nucleated cell counts from reference gene primer amplification. The method was immunoSEQ multiplex PCR; TCRdb's version includes in-frame clones alone and lacks a portion of them. V and J calls and clone size come straight from that table; D and trimming were deduced from the DNA. The profile shows approximately 65,000 clones, under 85% of them singletons.

This sequence joins TRBV5-1 and TRBJ1-2; 9 bases are shared with TRBD1. The sequenced sample consisted of peripheral blood. This clonotype was sampled from a woman older than 75 with active or convalescent COVID-19. CDR3 nucleotides: TGCGCCAGCAGCTCTGGACAGGGGAGCTATGGCTACACCTTC. This translates into CASSSGQGSYGYTF.